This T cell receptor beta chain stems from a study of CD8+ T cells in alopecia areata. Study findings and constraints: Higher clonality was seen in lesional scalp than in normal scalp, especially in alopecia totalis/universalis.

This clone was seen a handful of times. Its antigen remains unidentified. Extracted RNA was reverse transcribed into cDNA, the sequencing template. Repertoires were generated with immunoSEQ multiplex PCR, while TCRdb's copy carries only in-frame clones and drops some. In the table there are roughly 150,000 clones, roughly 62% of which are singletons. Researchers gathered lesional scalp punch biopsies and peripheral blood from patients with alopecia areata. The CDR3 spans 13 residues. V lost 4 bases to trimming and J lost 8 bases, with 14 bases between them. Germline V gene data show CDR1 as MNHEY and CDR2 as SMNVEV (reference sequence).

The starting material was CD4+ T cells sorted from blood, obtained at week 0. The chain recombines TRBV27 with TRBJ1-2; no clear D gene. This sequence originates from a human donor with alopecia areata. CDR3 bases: TGTGCCAGCAGTTATCGCGACCTTAGGGGCTACACCTTC. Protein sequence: CASSYRDLRGYTF.